The 22 T cell receptor beta chains presented below share a single source sample, sequenced in a study of T cells in Graves' hyperthyroidism and ophthalmopathy. Amplification targeted TCR beta CDR3 regions from RNA transcripts. HTBI primers were the set used in a first-round RT-PCR of the TCR CDR3. TCRdb fed the multiplex PCR reads into MiXCR, producing one record per CDR3 protein. The sample lists some 570,000 distinct CDR3 sequences, approximately 17% occurring once. The material sequenced was blood. The receptors originated from a woman between 18 and 29 years old with Graves' ophthalmopathy.

This clonotype was counted many times. The rearrangement links TRBV3-1 to TRBJ2-7; the match to TRBD2 covers 7 bases. The CDR3 length is 13 residues. Trimming cost V 8 bases and J 4 bases; bases outside gene matches: 8. From germline, CDR1 is LGHDT and CDR2 YNNKEL (reference sequence). The DNA for the CDR3 is TGTGCCAGCGAGCCCCAGGGAGGGTACGAGCAGTACTTC. The encoded protein is CASEPQGGYEQYF.

This clonotype was recorded many times. As DNA, the CDR3 is TGCAGTGCTAGAGGGCGGGAGAGCTCCTACAATGAGCAGTTCTTC. Encoded protein: CSARGRESSYNEQFF. J is TRBJ2-1 and V is TRBV20-1; 7 bases agree with TRBD2. The V and J ends lost 1 base and 0 bases, in that order; junction bases with no gene match: 3. Germline V CDR1 and CDR2: DFQATT, SNEGSKA (reference sequence). CDR3 length equals 15 residues.

This clonotype was observed a handful of times. The gene calls are TRBV7-3 and TRBJ2-1; 8 nucleotides line up with TRBD2. J gave up 8 bases and V 6 bases, and 6 bases lay outside the gene matches. The CDR3 consists of 13 residues. Looked up from germline, CDR1 is SGHTA and CDR2 is FQGTGA. The CDR3 reads CASRQAGGDEQFF. DNA for the CDR3: TGTGCCAGCAGGCAGGCGGGAGGCGATGAGCAGTTCTTC.

This clonotype was counted many times. This CDR3 is CASSLGLAAQETQYF. Written as DNA, the CDR3 is TGTGCCAGCAGCTTGGGACTAGCGGCCCAAGAGACCCAGTACTTC. The chain carries TRBV7-3 and TRBJ2-5; 11 bases line up with TRBD2. Germline-derived CDR1 and CDR2 are SGHTA and FQGTGA. Trimming took 3 bases from V and 1 from J; bases not matched to a gene: 1. This CDR3 region has 15 residues. Together with reference TRBV7-3 and TRBJ2-5, the CDR3 gives the full variable domain: GAGVSQTPSNKVTEKGKYVELRCDPISGHTALYWYRQSLGQGPEFLIYFQGTGAADDSGLPNDRFFAVRPEGSVSTLKIQRTERGDSAVYLCASSLGLAAQETQYFGPGTRLLVL.

V is TRBV6-6 and J is TRBJ2-2, with a weak D call TRBD1 (6 bases). In germline, CDR1 is MNHNY, CDR2 SVGAGI (reference sequence). This CDR3 contains 14 residues. V was clipped by 2 bases and J by 4 bases, with 8 bases between them. CDR3 sequence reads: CASSYVRGTGELFF. The CDR3 DNA follows: TGTGCCAGCAGTTACGTCAGGGGCACCGGGGAGCTGTTTTTT.

There are many counts of this clonotype. The chain has TRBV20-1 and TRBJ2-1, with 7 bases lining up with TRBD1. Germline loops: CDR1 DFQATT, CDR2 SNEGSKA (reference sequence). This CDR3 is 15 amino acids long. J lost 4 bases, V lost 0 bases, and 6 bases had no gene match. The CDR3 spells CSARDGDRTYNEQFF. The CDR3 DNA sequence: TGCAGTGCTAGAGATGGGGACAGAACATACAATGAGCAGTTCTTC.

Ten or more counts support this clonotype. V is TRBV27 and J is TRBJ1-5; D ambiguous. Looked up from germline, CDR1 is MNHEY and CDR2 is SMNVEV (reference sequence). V shed 3 bases and J shed 11 bases, with 11 bases lying between them. The CDR3 is 12 amino acids. The CDR3 region is CASSLIRVAQHF. Here the CDR3 DNA reads TGTGCCAGCAGTTTGATAAGGGTAGCCCAGCATTTT.

This clonotype was seen a handful of times. This chain connects TRBV29-1 to TRBJ2-7; possibly TRBD1 for D (5 bases). Per germline, CDR1 SQVTM and CDR2 ANQGSEA. The CDR3 has 12 residues. Trimming took 4 bases from V and 5 from J, leaving 12 bases between them. CDR3 residues: CSVVDSGDEQYF. CDR3 DNA: TGCAGCGTTGTAGACAGTGGGGACGAGCAGTACTTC.

This chain uses TRBV6-6 with TRBJ2-1; unclear D gene. The CDR3 runs 14 residues. The V gene's germline CDR1 is MNHNY and CDR2 SVGAGI (reference sequence). V lost 0 bases to trimming and J lost 8 bases, with 11 bases between them. CDR3: CASSYSPVGYEQFF. The CDR3 coding sequence is TGTGCCAGCAGTTACTCCCCAGTCGGCTATGAGCAGTTCTTC.

At least ten counts were recorded for this clonotype. The chain combines TRBV10-3 with TRBJ1-1, with 9 bases aligning to TRBD1. J gave up 1 base and V 11 bases, and 8 bases lay outside the gene matches. The CDR3 has 14 residues. Germline loops: CDR1 ENHRY, CDR2 SYGVKD. The DNA of the CDR3 is TGTGCCGTCACAGGGGGCGCAGGGAACACTGAAGCTTTCTTT. Amino acids: CAVTGGAGNTEAFF.

This clonotype appeared many times. The chain recombines TRBV3-1 with TRBJ2-3; D is unresolved. Looked up from germline, CDR1 is LGHDT and CDR2 is YNNKEL (reference sequence). The CDR3 totals 13 residues. Trimming removed 2 bases at V and 3 bases at J, with 6 bases between. CDR3 nucleotides: TGTGCCAGCAGCCAACTGCAGACAGATACGCAGTATTTT. Protein sequence: CASSQLQTDTQYF.

The rearrangement uses TRBV5-4 and TRBJ2-3; 8 bases line up with TRBD1. This CDR3 is 16 amino acids long. Trimming cost V 3 bases and J 2 bases; bases outside gene matches: 8. CDR1 SGHNT and CDR2 YYREEE come from the germline V gene (reference sequence). CDR3 amino acids: CASSSRTGRNTDTQYF. CDR3 in DNA: TGTGCCAGCAGCTCCCGGACAGGGCGAAACACAGATACGCAGTATTTT.

Ten or more counts support this clonotype. The chain uses TRBV7-6 and TRBJ1-2; TRBD1 might be the D (6 bases). The CDR3 has 14 residues. V was clipped by 5 bases and J by 3 bases, with 13 bases between them. Germline V lookup: CDR1 SGHVS, CDR2 FNYEAQ. Here the CDR3 DNA reads TGTGCCAGCAGCCGGACAGCCTTTGACTATGGCTACACCTTC. As protein: CASSRTAFDYGYTF.

On this clonotype: A read error may explain this, as a much larger clone is one base away. This chain links TRBV5-5 with TRBJ1-5; D remains ambiguous. Germline values: CDR1 SGHKS, CDR2 YYEKEE (reference sequence). V lost 1 base, J lost 2 bases, and 10 bases lay in between. CDR3 length equals 15 residues. CDR3 sequence reads: CASSLSWSGNQPQHF. CDR3 DNA sequence: TGTGCCAGCAGCTTGTCCTGGAGCGGCAATCAGCCCCAGCATTTT.

At least ten counts were recorded for this clonotype. CDR3 coding DNA: TGTGCCAGCAGTCGACAGGACGTTAATTCACCCCTCCACTTT. Residues: CASSRQDVNSPLHF. V usage is TRBV28 and J usage is TRBJ1-6; TRBD1 is a possible D gene (6 bases). The CDR3 is 14 residues long. V dropped 5 bases and J dropped 6 bases, with 11 bases sitting between them. From germline, CDR1 is MDHEN and CDR2 SYDVKM.

The J gene is TRBJ2-1, the V gene TRBV29-1, with no clear D. The CDR3 is 14 amino acids. Trimming stripped 3 bases from V and 1 base from J, with 10 bases between. Germline CDR1 reads SQVTM; CDR2 reads ANQGSEA. The CDR3 region is CSVERYGSYNEQFF. The CDR3 DNA reads TGCAGCGTTGAGAGGTATGGTTCCTACAATGAGCAGTTCTTC.

This clonotype was observed many times. The chain has TRBV28 and TRBJ2-7; D possibly matches TRBD1 or TRBD2 (7 bases each). CDR3 length: 15 amino acids. Trimming took off 6 bases at V and 9 bases at J, with 24 bases between the two ends. Germline CDR1 is MDHEN and CDR2 is SYDVKM. CDR3 region: CASRNRGGEGYGQYF. CDR3 DNA: TGTGCCAGCAGGAACAGGGGTGGGGAGGGTTATGGGCAGTACTTC.

The chain joins TRBV6-6 to TRBJ2-3; no clear D gene. The CDR3 extends over 18 amino acids. Germline V gene data show CDR1 as MNHNY and CDR2 as SVGAGI (reference sequence). The germline V and J ends were trimmed by 0 bases and 3 bases, with 19 bases remaining between them. In DNA form, the CDR3 reads TGTGCCAGCAGTTACTCTATCCAAGCGCGCACCTCGACAGATACGCAGTATTTT. Its translation: CASSYSIQARTSTDTQYF.

This clonotype was picked up a small number of times. The chain's CDR3 is CASSVSGTSYEQYF. CDR3 bases: TGTGCCAGTAGTGTGAGCGGGACCTCCTACGAGCAGTACTTC. The V and J genes are TRBV19 and TRBJ2-7; 7 nucleotides match TRBD2. V was pared by 5 bases and J by 0 bases, with 4 bases of the junction left unmatched. This CDR3 is 14 amino acids long. Germline CDR1 reads LNHDA; CDR2 reads SQIVND (reference sequence).

V and J are TRBV20-1 and TRBJ2-5; D possibly corresponds to TRBD2 (6 bases). V was cut by 7 bases and J by 5 bases, with 17 bases left in between. This CDR3 has 13 amino acids. Germline CDR1 and CDR2: DFQATT and SNEGSKA (reference sequence). The CDR3 region is CSGEPQAGETQYF. CDR3 nucleotides: TGCAGTGGCGAGCCCCAGGCGGGGGAGACCCAGTACTTC.

This clonotype was recorded at least ten times. The chain is built from TRBV6-2 or TRBV6-3 and TRBJ1-2, with no clear D. Germline V gene sequence: CDR1 MNHEY, CDR2 SVGEGT. Between the trimmed V and J ends, which lost 3 bases and 4 bases, there was a span of 12 bases. The CDR3 runs to 14 residues. The chain's CDR3 is CASSYGGTSYGYTF. The CDR3 nucleotides are TGTGCCAGCAGTTATGGTGGTACAAGCTATGGCTACACCTTC.

This clonotype has ten or more counts. CDR3 in DNA: TGTGCCAGCAGCCAAGAAGGGGGCTATTTGTGGGAGACCCAGTACTTC. It codes for CASSQEGGYLWETQYF. The chain employs TRBV3-1 and TRBJ2-5; 7 bases line up with TRBD1. The CDR3 loop spans 16 amino acids. The junction had 9 bases not matched to a gene; V was cut back by 0 bases and J by 5 bases. Germline V gene lookup returns CDR1 LGHDT and CDR2 YNNKEL (reference sequence).